Included here is one T cell receptor (beta chain) sequence, with context. The antigen remains undetermined. The junction does not match germline at one end; this may be a read error. The data are from a study of blood T cells in healthy people across ages. A second PCR, run for about 7 to 11 cycles, used a sample-barcoded 5' primer plus a J-beta primer mix. TCRdb called the 5' RACE reads again in MiXCR, with one record for every CDR3 protein. The top ten clones hold 3% to 4% of a sample with about 720,000 distinct CDR3 sequences, roughly 25% of them seen once. Study-wide results and limits: A conclusive naive versus antigen-experienced comparison was prevented by the unsorted PBMCs.

This sample also appeared in a second study, on T cells of mothers and their children. Turning to that study: The donors comprised about six children and their three healthy Caucasian mothers.

The sample taken for sequencing was blood. The sequence was collected from a boy younger than 18 in good health.

Here the CDR3 reads CSVLRGSSGSTIYF. CDR3 in DNA: TGCAGCGTCCTACGGGGTAGCTCTGGAAGCACCATATATTTT. The chain recombines TRBV29-1 with TRBJ1-3, with unresolved D. The V gene's germline CDR1 is SQVTM and CDR2 ANQGSEA. The CDR3 sequence is 14 residues long.